One sample yielded the 31 T cell receptor beta chains listed below, sequenced in a study of OX40 agonist ivuxolimab in advanced cancers. Sequencing was performed with immunoSEQ multiplex PCR; in TCRdb, only in-frame clones are kept and a portion is missing. This table holds more than 10,000 clones, more than 70% found once. The sample was CD4+ or CD8+ T cells sorted from blood, taken in a trial of the OX40 agonist ivuxolimab. The source is an adult with an advanced solid tumor such as melanoma, head and neck, liver or kidney cancer.

The sample holds one count of this clone. The V gene is TRBV4-1, the J gene TRBJ2-7; 7 bases align to TRBD1. CDR1 is MGHRA, CDR2 YSYEKL, per germline. V lost 3 bases, J lost 3 bases, and 5 bases stayed unmatched. The CDR3 has 14 residues. CDR3 bases: TGCGCCAGCAGCCAGAAGACAGGGAACTACGAGCAGTACTTC. Its translation is CASSQKTGNYEQYF.

This clone was detected once. The chain couples TRBV15 to TRBJ2-1; D remains ambiguous. The V and J ends lost 1 base and 3 bases respectively, with 7 bases between them. Per germline, CDR1 LNHNV and CDR2 YYDKDF (reference sequence). The CDR3 is 14 amino acids. CDR3 in amino acids: CATSRGTSYNEQFF. In DNA form, the CDR3 reads TGTGCCACCAGCAGAGGTACAAGCTACAATGAGCAGTTCTTC.

The gene calls are TRBV2 and TRBJ2-7; D is tentatively TRBD1 or TRBD2 (5 bases each). This CDR3 region has 17 residues. The germline V gene encodes CDR1 SNHLY and CDR2 FYNNEI. Trimming removed 7 bases from V and 0 bases from J, with 22 bases in between. For the CDR3, the DNA is TGTGCCAGCAATCGAGGGGAATCCTCCCGATTCTCCTACGAGCAGTACTTC. This encodes CASNRGESSRFSYEQYF.

The sample holds a few counts of this clone. The chain carries TRBV7-9 and TRBJ2-7; 10 bases are shared with TRBD1. V lost 5 bases, J lost 4 bases, and 8 bases stayed unmatched. The CDR3 totals 15 residues. CDR1 is SEHNR and CDR2 is FQNEAQ in the germline V gene (reference sequence). The CDR3 DNA reads TGTGCCAGCAGCCCCGGGACAGGGGAACCATACGAGCAGTACTTC. Its protein product is CASSPGTGEPYEQYF.

This chain connects TRBV19 to TRBJ2-3; possible D gene TRBD2, 5 bases. Germline V CDR1 and CDR2: LNHDA, SQIVND (reference sequence). V lost 2 bases, J lost 3 bases, and 15 bases lay in between. This CDR3 contains 16 residues. CDR3 DNA sequence: TGTGCCAGTAGTATAACAAGGGCAGCGGCAACAGATACGCAGTATTTT. The encoded protein is CASSITRAAATDTQYF.

This clone was counted only a few times. V and J are TRBV5-6 and TRBJ1-5; D is ambiguous. V dropped 0 bases and J dropped 1 base, with 8 bases sitting between them. Germline assignment: CDR1 SGHDT and CDR2 YYEEEE. The CDR3 extends over 15 amino acids. The CDR3 region has the DNA TGTGCCAGCAGCTTGGAGGGTGTGAGCAATCAGCCCCAGCATTTT. Encoded protein: CASSLEGVSNQPQHF.

This clone was seen a handful of times. The sample contains more than one DNA sequence encoding this CDR3. CDR3 residues: CASSPPEVRNTEAFF. The DNA for the CDR3 is TGTGCCAGCTCACCACCGGAGGTTAGGAACACTGAAGCTTTCTTT. This chain links TRBV18 with TRBJ1-1; D ambiguous. Trimming stripped 0 bases from V and 1 base from J, with 9 bases between. The CDR3 sequence is 15 residues long. Germline CDR1 KGHSH, CDR2 LQKENI.

The rearrangement joins TRBV7-6 to TRBJ1-5; the D is unclear. Germline V gene lookup returns CDR1 SGHVS and CDR2 FNYEAQ. V was cut by 2 bases and J by 0 bases, with 2 bases left in between. This CDR3 spans 13 amino acids. The CDR3 sequence: CASSLNSNQPQHF. As DNA, the CDR3 is TGTGCCAGCAGCTTAAATAGCAATCAGCCCCAGCATTTT.

This rearrangement joins TRBV10-1 to TRBJ1-1; 8 nucleotides line up with TRBD1. The CDR3 has 19 amino acids. Germline V gene lookup returns CDR1 WNHNN and CDR2 SYGVQD (reference sequence). V was pared by 2 bases and J by 1 base, with 15 bases of the junction left unmatched. DNA of the CDR3: TGCGCCAGCAGTGAGACCACCATCCCCGGGACAGGTCCGAACACTGAAGCTTTCTTT. Translation: CASSETTIPGTGPNTEAFF.

This chain's CDR3 is CASSLRSAGTGGFYGYTF. The CDR3 bases are TGTGCCAGCAGTTTACGGAGCGCCGGGACAGGGGGCTTCTATGGCTACACCTTC. The chain links TRBV27 to TRBJ1-2; TRBD1 aligns across 12 bases. The CDR3 sequence is 18 residues long. The J segment lost 4 bases and the V segment lost 2 bases, leaving 11 bases of the junction unmatched. Germline V gives CDR1 MNHEY, CDR2 SMNVEV (reference sequence).

V and J are TRBV13 and TRBJ2-1, with unresolved D. There are 12 residues in the CDR3. Trimming removed 1 base at V and 7 bases at J, with 5 bases between. The germline gives CDR1 PRHDT, CDR2 FYEKMQ (reference sequence). The CDR3 protein is CASSLEGNEQFF. CDR3 nucleotides: TGTGCCAGCAGCTTAGAAGGGAATGAGCAGTTCTTC.

Only a few counts were recorded for this clone. The chain has TRBV13 and TRBJ2-2; no reliable D call. The CDR3 loop spans 16 amino acids. V lost 0 bases to trimming and J lost 1 base, with 9 bases between them. In germline, CDR1 is PRHDT, CDR2 FYEKMQ (reference sequence). For the CDR3, the DNA is TGTGCCAGCAGCTTAGGTGGGATCGTGAACACCGGGGAGCTGTTTTTT. It yields the protein CASSLGGIVNTGELFF.

This clone was observed a single time. The chain combines TRBV7-6 with TRBJ2-1; D assignment may be TRBD1 or TRBD2 (5 bases each). V was cut by 5 bases and J by 2 bases, with 19 bases left in between. The length of the CDR3 is 17 residues. CDR1 is SGHVS, CDR2 FNYEAQ, per germline. This CDR3 is CASSRRPGASTYNEQFF. As DNA, the CDR3 is TGTGCCAGCAGCCGCCGTCCCGGGGCTAGCACCTACAATGAGCAGTTCTTC. The full variable domain, completed using reference TRBV7-6 and TRBJ2-1, is GAGVSQSPRYKVTKRGQDVALRCDPISGHVSLYWYRQALGQGPEFLTYFNYEAQQDKSGLPNDRFSAERPEGSISTLTIQRTEQRDSAMYRCASSRRPGASTYNEQFFGPGTRLTVL.

The J gene is TRBJ1-2, the V gene TRBV15; D not resolved. Germline V CDR1 and CDR2: LNHNV, YYDKDF (reference sequence). Trimming shortened V by 5 bases and J by 2 bases, and 15 bases separated the two germline ends. This CDR3 contains 15 residues. CDR3 bases: TGTGCCACCAGCCCCCGAGGCGGAGTAAACTATGGCTACACCTTC. Translated: CATSPRGGVNYGYTF.

J is TRBJ2-3 and V is TRBV28; TRBD1 might be the D (6 bases). Germline V lookup: CDR1 MDHEN, CDR2 SYDVKM. Trimming cost V 6 bases and J 0 bases, with 13 bases left between them. The CDR3 consists of 15 residues. CDR3 amino acids: CASSPGDTSTDTQYF. The CDR3 DNA is TGTGCCAGCAGCCCTGGGGACACAAGCACAGATACGCAGTATTTT.

The chain uses TRBV21-1 and TRBJ2-1; no DNA check was done on the table's D call, TRBD2. TRBV21-1 constitutes a pseudogene. This CDR3 contains 18 residues. The CDR3 is CASSKVELAGVPNNEQFF. The CDR3 nucleotides read TGTGCCAGCAGCAAAGTCGAGTTAGCGGGAGTTCCCAACAATGAGCAGTTCTTC.

Concerning this clone itself: Other DNA sequences in this sample translate to the same CDR3. This chain uses TRBV6-1 with TRBJ1-2; perhaps TRBD1 as D (5 bases). Deletions cut 2 bases from V and 1 base from J, with 5 bases between. The CDR3 spans 13 residues. The germline CDR1 and CDR2 sequences are MNHNS and SASEGT. CDR3 loop: CASSERGNYGYTF. In nucleotides, the CDR3 is TGTGCCAGCAGTGAAAGGGGTAACTATGGCTACACCTTC.

The genes are TRBV5-6 and TRBJ2-7; D is unresolved. V lost 0 bases to trimming and J lost 3 bases, with 7 bases between them. The CDR3 contains 13 residues. Germline-derived CDR1 and CDR2 are SGHDT and YYEEEE. The CDR3 region is CASSLGAGYEQYF. For the CDR3, the DNA is TGTGCCAGCAGCTTGGGGGCCGGCTACGAGCAGTACTTC.

The rearrangement joins TRBV7-6 to TRBJ2-3; no definite D call. The CDR3 totals 13 residues. V was trimmed by 0 bases and J by 2 bases, leaving 3 bases between them. CDR1 is SGHVS, CDR2 FNYEAQ, per germline. CDR3 coding DNA: TGTGCCAGCAGCTTAGCTTTCACAGATACGCAGTATTTT. Protein sequence: CASSLAFTDTQYF.

CDR3 nucleotide sequence: TGTGCCAGCAGCTTATGTTTTCTGGGACCCTACGAGCAGTACTTC. Protein sequence: CASSLCFLGPYEQYF. The chain joins TRBV7-6 to TRBJ2-5, with D perhaps matching TRBD1 or TRBD2 (5 bases each). The J call is uncertain, as TRBJ2-7 better fits the DNA end. CDR1 SGHVS and CDR2 FNYEAQ come from the germline V gene. The CDR3 runs 15 residues.

This clone is a singleton in its sample. The rearrangement joins TRBV7-3 to TRBJ2-3; TRBD2 might be the D (5 bases). Trimming pared 0 bases from V and 3 bases from J, leaving 16 bases between. The V gene's germline CDR1 is SGHTA and CDR2 FQGTGA. The CDR3 covers 17 residues. This CDR3 is CASSLTAGVSRTDTQYF. The CDR3 region has the DNA TGTGCCAGCAGCTTAACGGCCGGGGTTTCTAGGACAGATACGCAGTATTTT.

The rearrangement uses TRBV28 and TRBJ2-5, with D possibly matching TRBD2 (6 bases). Germline V gives CDR1 MDHEN, CDR2 SYDVKM. This CDR3 is built from 14 residues. With 3 bases removed from V and 4 bases from J, the gap between germline ends came to 12 bases. Here the CDR3 reads CASSFPLGGETQYF. The CDR3, as DNA: TGTGCCAGCAGTTTTCCCTTGGGGGGAGAGACCCAGTACTTC.

The chain recombines TRBV28 with TRBJ2-7; perhaps TRBD2 as D (6 bases). This CDR3 region has 14 residues. V lost 3 bases to trimming and J lost 5 bases, with 14 bases between them. Germline CDR1 is MDHEN and CDR2 is SYDVKM. The CDR3 region is CASSLGEVTHEQYF. CDR3 in DNA: TGTGCCAGCAGTTTGGGGGAGGTCACGCACGAGCAGTACTTC.

The chain couples TRBV28 to TRBJ1-1; unclear D gene. The V gene's germline CDR1 is MDHEN and CDR2 SYDVKM. With 11 bases removed from V and 3 bases from J, the gap between germline ends came to 7 bases. The CDR3 is 10 amino acids. CDR3: CAHPHTEAFF. In DNA, the CDR3 is TGTGCCCACCCCCACACTGAAGCTTTCTTT. Supplemented by reference TRBV28 and TRBJ1-1, the full variable domain reads DVKVTQSSRYLVKRTGEKVFLECVQDMDHENMFWYRQDPGLGLRLIYFSYDVKMKEKGDIPEGYSVSREKKERFSLILESASTNQTSMYLCAHPHTEAFFGQGTRLTVV.

J is TRBJ1-4 and V is TRBV9; TRBD1 matches 7 bases. Germline lookup yields CDR1 SGDLS and CDR2 YYNGEE. The CDR3 consists of 16 residues. V lost 3 bases and J lost 1; bases outside the gene matches: 6. CDR3 protein: CASSATAGGTNEKLFF. CDR3 DNA sequence: TGTGCCAGCAGCGCGACTGCAGGGGGAACTAATGAAAAACTGTTTTTT.

Sample share makes this clone medium-sized. V usage is TRBV5-1 and J usage is TRBJ1-1, with TRBD1 as a possible D gene (5 bases). CDR1 SGHRS and CDR2 YFSETQ come from the germline V gene. The V end lost 0 bases, the J end lost 0 bases, and 12 bases lay between the germline ends. This CDR3 is built from 16 residues. DNA of the CDR3: TGCGCCAGCAGCTTGGTCCCGCCGGACATGAACACTGAAGCTTTCTTT. This gives the protein CASSLVPPDMNTEAFF.

This clone has a single count. This chain connects TRBV13 to TRBJ2-3, with 10 bases aligning to TRBD2. V was pared by 5 bases and J by 3 bases, with 14 bases of the junction left unmatched. Germline V gene data show CDR1 as PRHDT and CDR2 as FYEKMQ (reference sequence). The CDR3 consists of 18 residues. The CDR3 nucleotides are TGTGCCAGCAGCGCGGGCCCAGCGGGAGGGTGGGCAACAGATACGCAGTATTTT. Its translation is CASSAGPAGGWATDTQYF.

J is TRBJ2-1 and V is TRBV7-9; D possibly corresponds to TRBD1 (5 bases). Deletions cut 7 bases from V and 8 bases from J, with 15 bases between. This CDR3 contains 13 residues. Germline CDR1 and CDR2: SEHNR and FQNEAQ (reference sequence). The CDR3 DNA reads as TGTGCCAGCACAACTGGCCTAGGGGATGAGCAGTTCTTC. Amino acids: CASTTGLGDEQFF.

The chain combines TRBV6-1 with TRBJ2-3, with TRBD1 matching 8 bases. The CDR3 sequence is 16 residues long. Losses at the gene ends were 6 bases for V and 0 bases for J; bases not matched to a gene: 8. Germline lookup yields CDR1 MNHNS and CDR2 SASEGT. In DNA, the CDR3 is TGTGCCAGCAGAGAATACAGGGGGTATAGCACAGATACGCAGTATTTT. Translating gives CASREYRGYSTDTQYF.

Turning to this clone: Within the sample, other DNA sequences also encode this same CDR3. This rearrangement joins TRBV10-3 to TRBJ1-1; D is ambiguous. The CDR3 contains 12 residues. Germline V lookup: CDR1 ENHRY, CDR2 SYGVKD. Trimming removed 7 bases at V and 8 bases at J, with 14 bases between. DNA of the CDR3: TGTGCCATCATAGGGCACTTACCAGAAGCTTTCTTT. Protein: CAIIGHLPEAFF.

This chain links TRBV27 with TRBJ2-3; weak D call: TRBD2 (7 bases). This CDR3 has 14 amino acids. CDR1 MNHEY and CDR2 SMNVEV come from the germline V gene (reference sequence). The V end was cut by 4 bases, the J end by 4 bases, with 12 bases between. The CDR3 region is CASSWGGRSDTQYF. The CDR3 DNA follows: TGTGCCAGCAGTTGGGGGGGCCGTTCAGATACGCAGTATTTT.